This T cell receptor (beta chain) originates from a study of blood T cell repertoires in COVID-19. The wider study: The United States, Italy and Spain supplied acute and convalescent COVID-19 samples.

The data were produced by immunoSEQ multiplex PCR, yet TCRdb's version contains in-frame clones alone and is incomplete. Of some 300,000 clones in the sample, nearly 90% are singletons; the top ten hold over 3.5%. V lost 5 bases to trimming and J lost 4 bases, with 15 bases between them. The germline CDR1 and CDR2 sequences are SQVTM and ANQGSEA. The CDR3 covers 14 residues. Participant reports of clinical history set cohort assignment. J is TRBJ1-3 and V is TRBV29-1, with TRBD1 as a possible D gene (5 bases). This clonotype was obtained from a woman under 30 with acute COVID-19. Sequenced input: PBMCs or T cells enriched from blood (not recorded which). DNA for the CDR3: TGCAGCGTTTTAAGGCGGGACTTAGGAAACACCATATATTTT. Its protein product is CSVLRRDLGNTIYF.